The clone carrying this TCR beta chain rates as medium-sized. This sample was taken from a study of T cell repertoires in aging, cancer and after chemotherapy. Study information: Over several months to years, re-sampled healthy donor repertoires clearly shared clones. The full dataset contained several million TCR reads.

Germline V gene lookup returns CDR1 MNHEY and CDR2 SVGEGT. This CDR3 has 13 residues. Trimming at V came to 5 bases and at J to 2 bases, leaving 1 base not matched to a gene. The template was genomic DNA from peripheral blood, not RNA. Multiplex touch-down PCR with TRB-A/B primers amplified rearranged V-D-J TRB sequences. TCRdb fed the multiplex PCR reads into MiXCR, producing one record per CDR3 protein. In the table there are some 10,000 distinct CDR3 sequences, 37% of which are singletons. The chain couples TRBV6-2 or TRBV6-3 to TRBJ1-2; TRBD1 aligns across 8 bases. This sequence originates from a human donor in good health. Sequences were obtained from blood. The CDR3 DNA sequence: TGTGCCAGCAGTCGACAGGGGAACTATGGCTACACCTTC. This encodes CASSRQGNYGYTF.